A selection of T cell receptor beta chains follows, all from one sample in a study of OX40 agonist ivuxolimab in advanced cancers. This table comes from immunoSEQ multiplex PCR, and its TCRdb copy is limited to in-frame clones, with some not included. The sample consists of nearly 80,000 clones, about 94% of them appearing once. The sample consisted of CD4+ or CD8+ T cells sorted from blood, taken in a trial of the OX40 agonist ivuxolimab. All receptors derive from an adult with an advanced solid tumor such as melanoma, head and neck, liver or kidney cancer. Both conserved end residues are trimmed from each CDR3.

CDR3aa	j_gene	v_gene
ASSWRSTNEKLF	TRBJ1-4	TRBV5-4
ATSGREGIHEQY	TRBJ2-7	TRBV15
ASSQHGQYNEQF	TRBJ2-1	TRBV4-1
ASSLIGVEEKLF	TRBJ1-4	TRBV4-1
ASSPGTGTEAF	TRBJ1-1	TRBV7-9
ASSLSAGIQETQY	TRBJ2-5	TRBV27
ASSVEGTDTQY	TRBJ2-3	TRBV5-1
ASSQEAGVNYGYT	TRBJ1-2	TRBV4-2
ASSQTSGLSYEQY	TRBJ2-7	TRBV7-2
ASSPRTGIVYGYT	TRBJ1-2	TRBV27
ASSSETGAPNEKLF	TRBJ1-4	TRBV27
ASSGLAGDEQY	TRBJ2-7	TRBV5-1
ASSRPDRGQETQY	TRBJ2-5	TRBV27
ASGMGQGYEQY	TRBJ2-7	TRBV27
SVGGAGEEAGNTIY	TRBJ1-3	TRBV29-1
ASSLTGTYEQY	TRBJ2-7	TRBV5-6
ASSLELFETQY	TRBJ2-5	TRBV7-9
ASRGGLTIYNEQF	TRBJ2-1	TRBV28
ATSSGWERTEAF	TRBJ1-1	TRBV15
ASSPRQGWDEQY	TRBJ2-7	TRBV6-1
ASKDNEGATYGYT	TRBJ1-2	TRBV27
ASSATTSSYNEQF	TRBJ2-1	TRBV19
ASSYSQTGNTEAF	TRBJ1-1	TRBV6-5
ASSTPGLAGGVKTSTDTQY	TRBJ2-3	TRBV21-1
ASSFLQLAGYNEQF	TRBJ2-1	TRBV27
ASSPTGGSIYGYT	TRBJ1-2	TRBV9
ASSIQGSGNTIY	TRBJ1-3	TRBV6-5
ASRTLSYEQY	TRBJ2-7	TRBV6-5